The source of this T cell receptor (beta chain) is a study of T-cell memory formation after mild COVID-19. A single record per CDR3 protein comes from TCRdb applying MiXCR to the 5' RACE reads. Seen here are 25,000 to 30,000 distinct CDR3 sequences, 12% observed once, and the top ten hold over 12%. This CDR3 region has 15 residues. Germline loops: CDR1 KGHDR, CDR2 SFDVKD. V dropped 2 bases and J dropped 0 bases, with 8 bases sitting between them. The gene calls are TRBV24-1 and TRBJ2-3; the D gene could be TRBD1 or TRBD2 (5 bases each). Sequenced material: PBMCs or a T cell subset sorted from them (not recorded which). The TCR comes from an adult woman who had mild COVID-19 (a few samples of this study predate the infection). Cell type and time point are not known. CDR3: CATSDSGTSTDTQYF. Here the CDR3 DNA reads TGTGCCACCAGTGATTCTGGGACGAGCACAGATACGCAGTATTTT.